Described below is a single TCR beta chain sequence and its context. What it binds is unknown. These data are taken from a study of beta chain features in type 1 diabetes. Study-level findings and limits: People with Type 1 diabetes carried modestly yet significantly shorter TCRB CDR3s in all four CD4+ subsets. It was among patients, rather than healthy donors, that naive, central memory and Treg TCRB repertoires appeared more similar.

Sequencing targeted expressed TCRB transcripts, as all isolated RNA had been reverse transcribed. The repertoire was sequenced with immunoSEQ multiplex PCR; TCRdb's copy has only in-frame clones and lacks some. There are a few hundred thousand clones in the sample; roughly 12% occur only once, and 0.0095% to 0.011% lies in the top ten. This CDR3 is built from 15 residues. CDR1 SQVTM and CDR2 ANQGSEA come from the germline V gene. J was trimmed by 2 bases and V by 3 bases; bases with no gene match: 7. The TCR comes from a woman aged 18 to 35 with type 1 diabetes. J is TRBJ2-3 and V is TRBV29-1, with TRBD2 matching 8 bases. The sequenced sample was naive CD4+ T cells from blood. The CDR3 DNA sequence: TGCAGCGTTGATTTTAAGCGGGAGTCCACAGATACGCAGTATTTT. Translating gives CSVDFKRESTDTQYF.